Many counts were recorded for the clone carrying this T cell receptor (beta chain). Patients were left out if they had other autoimmune diseases, uncontrolled infections, pregnancy or lactation. The sample originates from a study of Graves' ophthalmopathy and Graves' hyperthyroidism. RNA transcripts served as template for amplifying TCR beta CDR3 sequences. First-round RT-PCR employed HTBI primers, with a second-round multiplex PCR after it. Using its own MiXCR run on the multiplex PCR reads, TCRdb lists one record per CDR3 protein. This table has about 500,000 distinct CDR3 sequences, approximately 37% appearing once. The CDR3 spans 14 residues. Germline lookup yields CDR1 ENHRY and CDR2 SYGVKD. V gave up 4 bases and J gave up 0 bases, with 10 bases separating them.

Sequencing was carried out using peripheral blood or thyroid tissue (not recorded which). The sequence derives from an adult man with Graves' hyperthyroidism. The rearrangement joins TRBV10-3 to TRBJ2-7, with D possibly TRBD2 on 6 matching bases. CDR3 region: CAISGDLGSYEQYF. CDR3 nucleotides: TGTGCCATCAGTGGGGACTTAGGCTCCTACGAGCAGTACTTC.